The 6 T cell receptor beta chains listed next were all sequenced from one sample in a study of spatial heterogeneity in lung cancer. General study points: How many expanded intratumoral alpha and beta TCRs were present tracked the tumor mutation count, which was a count of nonsynonymous mutations.

Described time point: sample taken at primary tumor resection. TCRdb called the 5' RACE reads again in MiXCR, with one record for every CDR3 protein. The table lists roughly 3,000 distinct CDR3 sequences, roughly 17% of them singletons. For these receptors, no antigen is known. The source was lung tumor tissue, collected at surgery. The receptors derive from a male donor with early-stage non-small cell lung cancer.

This sequence joins TRBV6-1 and TRBJ2-7; TRBD2 matches 14 bases. The trim removed 5 bases at V and 5 bases at J, leaving 8 bases unmatched. Germline V lookup: CDR1 MNHNS, CDR2 SASEGT. The CDR3 spans 16 residues. The CDR3 DNA follows: TGTGCCAGCAGTCAGGGACTAGCGGGAGTTGTCGACGAGCAGTACTTC. The encoded protein is CASSQGLAGVVDEQYF.

The chain couples TRBV18 to TRBJ2-5; D ambiguous. The CDR3 totals 14 residues. Trimming cost V 0 bases and J 5 bases, with 10 bases left between them. Germline values: CDR1 KGHSH, CDR2 LQKENI. CDR3 nucleotide sequence: TGTGCCAGCTCACCACCGGGTAGAAGGGAGACCCAGTACTTC. It encodes CASSPPGRRETQYF.

This clonotype was recorded only once. The chain employs TRBV4-1 and TRBJ2-7; TRBD2 agrees at 12 bases. Germline loops: CDR1 MGHRA, CDR2 YSYEKL. Trimming cost V 2 bases and J 4 bases; bases outside gene matches: 3. This CDR3 is 15 amino acids long. CDR3 protein: CASSQRLAGEYEQYF. Here the CDR3 DNA reads TGCGCCAGCAGCCAAAGACTAGCGGGGGAGTACGAGCAGTACTTC.

In its sample, this clonotype was seen many times. The V gene is TRBV14, the J gene TRBJ2-5; TRBD2 aligns across 7 bases. CDR1 is SGHDN and CDR2 is FVKESK in the germline V gene. The CDR3 extends over 16 amino acids. V shed 0 bases, J shed 4 bases, and the junction held 8 bases outside the gene matches. CDR3 amino acids: CASSQDWNWGGETQYF. As DNA, the CDR3 is TGTGCCAGCAGCCAAGATTGGAATTGGGGGGGAGAGACCCAGTACTTC.

By share, this clonotype ranks as medium-sized. The V call is TRBV20-1, the J call TRBJ2-7; weak D call: TRBD1 (6 bases). CDR1 and CDR2 from the germline V gene are DFQATT and SNEGSKA (reference sequence). This CDR3 has 13 amino acids. Trimming pared 5 bases from V and 3 bases from J, leaving 14 bases between. CDR3 nucleotides: TGCAGTGCTTACAGGGTAGGAAACTACGAGCAGTACTTC. Protein product: CSAYRVGNYEQYF.

This clonotype is deemed medium-sized. This chain uses TRBV5-1 with TRBJ2-7, with 8 bases lining up with TRBD2. This CDR3 has 16 amino acids. The J segment lost 1 base and the V segment lost 4 bases, leaving 10 bases of the junction unmatched. Germline loops: CDR1 SGHRS, CDR2 YFSETQ. CDR3 DNA: TGCGCCAGCAGCCCGGACGGGGGGGCCTTTTCCTACGAGCAGTACTTC. Translation: CASSPDGGAFSYEQYF.